The 28 T cell receptor beta chains listed next were all sequenced from one sample in a study of shared T cell receptors in the human thymus. Measured with immunoSEQ multiplex PCR; TCRdb has only the in-frame clones, and not every one. The repertoire includes more than 550,000 clones, approximately 89% of them detected once, and 0.009% to 0.0095% sits in the top ten. This same sample was also part of a study on human thymus T cells.

The sequencing sample was made of thymocytes. The source of these receptors is a boy under two years old with a congenital heart defect.

The genes are TRBV7-8 and TRBJ2-2; perhaps TRBD2 as D (5 bases). The CDR3 loop spans 15 amino acids. Germline lookup yields CDR1 SGHVS and CDR2 FQNEAQ. Trimming took off 3 bases at V and 1 base at J, with 9 bases between the two ends. CDR3 protein: CASSFRTQNTGELFF. The CDR3 DNA reads TGTGCCAGCAGCTTTAGGACTCAGAACACCGGGGAGCTGTTTTTT.

The genes are TRBV6-5 and TRBJ2-1; D not certain. From germline, CDR1 is MNHEY and CDR2 SVGAGI. The CDR3 sequence is 12 residues long. V lost 2 bases and J 8 bases, leaving 7 bases between the germline ends. This chain's CDR3 is CASSYVRDEQFF. CDR3 sequence (DNA): TGTGCCAGCAGTTACGTCCGGGATGAGCAGTTCTTC.

The chain joins TRBV5-1 to TRBJ1-5; D gene uncertain. V dropped 7 bases and J dropped 5 bases, with 13 bases sitting between them. CDR1 and CDR2 (germline): SGHRS, YFSETQ. This CDR3 has 13 amino acids. CDR3 in amino acids: CASQSEGHQPQHF. CDR3 DNA sequence: TGCGCCAGCCAATCGGAGGGCCATCAGCCCCAGCATTTT.

The V gene is TRBV27, the J gene TRBJ1-2, with no clear D. The CDR3 runs to 16 residues. The V and J ends lost 3 bases and 3 bases respectively, with 17 bases between them. CDR1 is MNHEY and CDR2 is SMNVEV in the germline V gene (reference sequence). CDR3: CASSFLAVEYDYGYTF. Written as DNA, the CDR3 is TGTGCCAGCAGTTTTCTTGCGGTGGAGTATGACTATGGCTACACCTTC.

This chain connects TRBV5-1 to TRBJ2-3; D is unresolved. This CDR3 comprises 14 residues. V gave up 1 base and J gave up 4 bases, with 10 bases separating them. The germline V gene encodes CDR1 SGHRS and CDR2 YFSETQ. The CDR3 bases are TGCGCCAGCAGCTTGTGTGACTCTTCAGATACGCAGTATTTT. Encoded protein: CASSLCDSSDTQYF.

The chain carries TRBV4-3 and TRBJ2-5, with D tentatively TRBD2 (7 bases). The CDR3 totals 17 residues. The V end lost 1 base, the J end lost 5 bases, and 20 bases lay between the germline ends. Germline CDR1 is LGHNA and CDR2 is YSLEER. The CDR3 loop is CASSQVEGGGARETQYF. CDR3 DNA sequence: TGCGCCAGCAGCCAAGTTGAGGGTGGGGGGGCCCGCGAGACCCAGTACTTC.

This chain links TRBV19 with TRBJ1-5; 7 nucleotides agree with TRBD1. V lost 9 bases and J lost 6; bases outside the gene matches: 8. The CDR3 contains 13 residues. Looked up from germline, CDR1 is LNHDA and CDR2 is SQIVND (reference sequence). CDR3 region: CASARDSRQPQHF. CDR3 nucleotide sequence: TGTGCCAGCGCACGGGACAGCCGTCAGCCCCAGCATTTT.

The CDR3 is CASSLIGRTGTEAYEQYF. The CDR3 bases are TGTGCCAGCAGTTTAATTGGGAGGACCGGGACAGAGGCCTACGAGCAGTACTTC. This rearrangement joins TRBV27 to TRBJ2-7; D might be TRBD1 (7 bases). The V gene lost 2 bases and the J gene lost 2 bases, with 22 bases spanning the gap. The germline CDR1 and CDR2 sequences are MNHEY and SMNVEV (reference sequence). CDR3 length equals 18 residues.

V and J are TRBV4-2 and TRBJ2-1, with TRBD1 identical over 11 bases. Germline V gives CDR1 LGHNA, CDR2 YNFKEQ. The V and J ends lost 4 bases and 8 bases, in that order; junction bases with no gene match: 7. The CDR3 length is 15 residues. The CDR3 protein is CASSPWTGGWDEQFF. CDR3 DNA sequence: TGTGCCAGCAGCCCTTGGACAGGGGGCTGGGATGAGCAGTTCTTC.

The chain has TRBV5-6 and TRBJ2-7; 7 bases align to TRBD1. V was clipped by 1 base and J by 3 bases; unmatched bases: 4. This CDR3 contains 14 residues. Germline-derived CDR1 and CDR2 are SGHDT and YYEEEE. The CDR3 sequence is CASSLLTGVYEQYF. DNA of the CDR3: TGTGCCAGCAGCTTGCTCACAGGGGTCTACGAGCAGTACTTC.

V is TRBV7-2 and J is TRBJ2-3, with D possibly TRBD2 on 5 matching bases. CDR3 length: 14 amino acids. Germline assignment: CDR1 SGHTA and CDR2 FQGNSA. Trimming shortened V by 4 bases and J by 2 bases, and 10 bases separated the two germline ends. The CDR3 region is CASSSDFNTDTQYF. The CDR3 bases are TGTGCCAGCAGCTCGGACTTTAACACAGATACGCAGTATTTT.

V usage is TRBV25-1 and J usage is TRBJ2-3, with D perhaps matching TRBD2 (6 bases). Trimming took off 7 bases at V and 0 bases at J, with 23 bases between the two ends. The CDR3 runs to 18 residues. Germline V gives CDR1 MGHDK, CDR2 SYGVNS. The CDR3 DNA reads as TGTGCCAGCATATCGGGGAAAGGTGCGGGACCGAGCACAGATACGCAGTATTTT. This sequence encodes CASISGKGAGPSTDTQYF.

The rearrangement links TRBV2 to TRBJ1-1; D is uncertain. CDR1 and CDR2 (germline): SNHLY, FYNNEI. This CDR3 contains 14 residues. V shed 6 bases and J shed 0 bases, with 11 bases lying between them. The CDR3 sequence: CASSGGRLNTEAFF. CDR3 DNA sequence: TGTGCCAGCAGCGGAGGACGGCTGAACACTGAAGCTTTCTTT.

V gene TRBV5-1 combines with J gene TRBJ2-7; weak D call: TRBD2 (5 bases). The CDR3 spans 16 residues. From germline, CDR1 is SGHRS and CDR2 YFSETQ. V lost 3 bases, J lost 2 bases, and 18 bases lay in between. The CDR3 DNA reads TGCGCCAGCAGCTATACCGGGATACAGAACCCCTACGAGCAGTACTTC. The encoded protein is CASSYTGIQNPYEQYF.

The chain combines TRBV6-5 with TRBJ1-1; D possibly corresponds to TRBD1 (5 bases). The length of the CDR3 is 14 residues. Germline lookup yields CDR1 MNHEY and CDR2 SVGAGI. Trimming removed 2 bases from V and 6 bases from J, with 13 bases in between. The CDR3 protein is CASSYHNQGAEAFF. The CDR3 bases are TGTGCCAGCAGTTACCACAACCAGGGCGCTGAAGCTTTCTTT.

The rearrangement uses TRBV2 and TRBJ2-1; TRBD2 agrees at 10 bases. The CDR3 runs to 15 residues. The germline gives CDR1 SNHLY, CDR2 FYNNEI. The V and J ends lost 6 bases and 5 bases, in that order; junction bases with no gene match: 7. CDR3 DNA sequence: TGTGCCAGCAGGGGACTAGCGCCACTAAACAATGAGCAGTTCTTC. As protein: CASRGLAPLNNEQFF.

This clone came up once. The chain employs TRBV29-1 and TRBJ2-5, with 13 positions matching TRBD2. V trimming: 7 bases; J trimming: 3 bases; junction bases outside the gene matches: 17. The CDR3 loop spans 18 amino acids. CDR1 is SQVTM, CDR2 ANQGSEA, per germline. In DNA, the CDR3 is TGCAGCGCCGAACTACCCGGGACTAGCGGGAATCAGGAAGAGACCCAGTACTTC. Its translation is CSAELPGTSGNQEETQYF.

This clone was observed a single time. DNA of the CDR3: TGTGCCAGCAGCTTAGGTGGGACAGGGGAAGGTTCTGGGGCCAACGTCCTGACTTTC. The encoded protein is CASSLGGTGEGSGANVLTF. The chain is built from TRBV7-9 and TRBJ2-6, with TRBD1 matching over 10 bases. V shed 1 base and J 1 base; nucleotides not matched to a gene: 7. The length of the CDR3 is 19 residues. The germline CDR1 and CDR2 sequences are SEHNR and FQNEAQ (reference sequence).

The gene calls are TRBV4-3 and TRBJ1-2; tentative D call: TRBD1 (5 bases). Trimming took off 0 bases at V and 0 bases at J, with 11 bases between the two ends. The CDR3 loop spans 16 amino acids. The germline V gene encodes CDR1 LGHNA and CDR2 YSLEER. Here the CDR3 reads CASSQDRRGTNYGYTF. CDR3 coding DNA: TGCGCCAGCAGCCAAGATAGGAGGGGAACTAACTATGGCTACACCTTC.

In DNA form, the CDR3 reads TGCGCCAGCAGCCAAGACGGGACTAGCGCCTACGAGCAGTACTTC. Translating gives CASSQDGTSAYEQYF. The V gene is TRBV4-3, the J gene TRBJ2-7; TRBD2 aligns across 10 bases. This CDR3 has 15 residues. Germline V gives CDR1 LGHNA, CDR2 YSLEER. J lost 2 bases, V lost 0 bases, and 1 base had no gene match.

This clone appeared a single time. CDR3 sequence (DNA): TGTGCCAGCAGTTATATCGCGTTGACAGGGGCCCCTCTGTTCTATGGCTACACCTTC. Amino acids: CASSYIALTGAPLFYGYTF. The rearrangement uses TRBV27 and TRBJ1-2, with 8 positions matching TRBD1. The V and J ends lost 4 bases and 4 bases, in that order; junction bases with no gene match: 20. Looked up from germline, CDR1 is MNHEY and CDR2 is SMNVEV (reference sequence). The CDR3 contains 19 residues.

V and J are TRBV27 and TRBJ2-7, with 11 bases matching TRBD1. The CDR3 is made up of 18 amino acids. CDR1 is MNHEY, CDR2 SMNVEV, per germline (reference sequence). With V trimmed by 5 bases and J by 2 bases, 14 bases remained unmatched. In DNA, the CDR3 is TGTGCCAGCAGTGTCCGGGACAGGGGGGACCTACGGCCCTACGAGCAGTACTTC. Its protein product is CASSVRDRGDLRPYEQYF.

J is TRBJ1-1 and V is TRBV4-1; no reliable D call. The CDR3 has 13 amino acids. The V gene lost 1 base and the J gene lost 4 bases, with 7 bases spanning the gap. CDR1 MGHRA and CDR2 YSYEKL come from the germline V gene. This CDR3 is CASSQAGCTEAFF. The CDR3 nucleotides are TGCGCCAGCAGCCAAGCGGGGTGCACTGAAGCTTTCTTT.

The chain is built from TRBV5-4 and TRBJ1-1, with D tentatively TRBD1 (5 bases). Germline V gene sequence: CDR1 SGHNT, CDR2 YYREEE (reference sequence). This CDR3 is built from 18 residues. Trimming pared 4 bases from V and 4 bases from J, leaving 26 bases between. The DNA for the CDR3 is TGTGCCAGCAGCGCCCAGCGGGAGGTAAAAAAGGGGTTCACTGAAGCTTTCTTT. Its protein product is CASSAQREVKKGFTEAFF.

Details on this clone: The same CDR3 also results from other DNA sequences found in this sample. This chain joins TRBV15 and TRBJ1-2; D might be TRBD1 (6 bases). This CDR3 has 15 amino acids. V gave up 1 base and J gave up 2 bases, with 11 bases separating them. Germline lookup yields CDR1 LNHNV and CDR2 YYDKDF (reference sequence). The CDR3 DNA sequence: TGTGCCACCAGCAGAGTGCGGGGGGCGAACTATGGCTACACCTTC. Its translation is CATSRVRGANYGYTF.

This chain joins TRBV6-5 and TRBJ1-5, with 8 nucleotides matching TRBD1. V shed 4 bases and J 6 bases; nucleotides not matched to a gene: 2. Germline V gene sequence: CDR1 MNHEY, CDR2 SVGAGI. The CDR3 length is 13 residues. The chain's CDR3 is CASSFDRGQPQHF. DNA of the CDR3: TGTGCCAGCAGTTTCGACAGGGGTCAGCCCCAGCATTTT.

The rearrangement uses TRBV5-8 and TRBJ1-4; a weak D match, TRBD1 (6 bases). The CDR3 is made up of 12 amino acids. The V gene lost 5 bases and the J gene lost 8 bases, with 10 bases spanning the gap. The V gene's germline CDR1 is SGHTS and CDR2 YDEGEE. The chain's CDR3 is CASRPGEEKLFF. The CDR3 nucleotides read TGTGCCAGCAGGCCAGGGGAAGAAAAACTGTTTTTT.

The rearrangement links TRBV13 to TRBJ2-2, with D perhaps matching TRBD2 (5 bases). CDR3 length: 15 amino acids. Germline CDR1 is PRHDT and CDR2 is FYEKMQ (reference sequence). The ends were cut back, 3 bases at V and 6 bases at J, with 14 bases in the middle. This CDR3 reads CASSFRTSTPGELFF. The CDR3 nucleotides read TGTGCCAGCAGCTTCCGGACTTCAACACCCGGGGAGCTGTTTTTT.